This T cell receptor beta chain was identified during a study of shared clonotypes between healthy human individuals. Division of CD4+ cells produced a CD45RA+ naive subset and a CD45RA-negative memory subset. The V gene lost 7 bases and the J gene lost 3 bases, with 10 bases spanning the gap. Germline V lookup: CDR1 MDHEN, CDR2 SYDVKM. The CDR3 runs 13 residues. TCRdb's copy holds only in-frame clones and misses some; the assay was immunoSEQ multiplex PCR. The sample carries more than 2,000,000 clones, 90% to 95% recorded once. Sequenced sample: naive CD4+ T cells from PBMCs. As for subset: CD45RA+ positively selected. This receptor was obtained from a man aged 18 to 29 in good health. Some clones in this sample may be carry-over from other donors' samples. The chain couples TRBV28 to TRBJ1-5, with a weak D call TRBD1 (5 bases). The CDR3 DNA reads as TGTGCCAGCACGGGGCTTTTCAATCAGCCCCAGCATTTT. Its translation is CASTGLFNQPQHF.